Listed here are 19 T cell receptor beta chains from one sample, sequenced in a study of T cell changes during pregnancy in multiple sclerosis. Sequencing used immunoSEQ multiplex PCR; TCRdb keeps in-frame clones, though not all of them. Of roughly 79,000 clones in the sample, around 93% were seen once. Here the sequenced sample was peripheral blood, taken in the second trimester of pregnancy. The receptors here all came from a female donor in good health, enrolled as a control in a pregnancy study.

The chain combines TRBV5-6 with TRBJ2-3; maybe TRBD2 (7 bases). Germline V CDR1 and CDR2: SGHDT, YYEEEE. Trimming left V 0 bases short and J 4 bases short, with 21 bases between. The CDR3 has 18 amino acids. As DNA, the CDR3 is TGTGCCAGCAGCTTGGATGGACTAGGGGGATGGGGCCCAGATACGCAGTATTTT. Residues: CASSLDGLGGWGPDTQYF.

The chain uses TRBV14 and TRBJ1-1; D possibly corresponds to TRBD1 (6 bases). The CDR3 runs to 13 residues. V was trimmed by 4 bases and J by 5 bases, leaving 11 bases between them. CDR1 SGHDN and CDR2 FVKESK come from the germline V gene. The CDR3 loop reads CASSPRGWTEAFF. The CDR3 DNA reads TGTGCCAGCAGCCCCAGGGGATGGACTGAAGCTTTCTTT.

This chain links TRBV19 with TRBJ1-6, with 9 bases lining up with TRBD1. The V and J ends lost 9 bases and 7 bases, in that order; junction bases with no gene match: 10. The germline gives CDR1 LNHDA, CDR2 SQIVND (reference sequence). The CDR3 is made up of 15 amino acids. CDR3 sequence: CASVDSGTGNSPLHF. The CDR3 DNA sequence: TGTGCCAGCGTCGACTCCGGGACAGGGAATTCACCCCTCCACTTT.

The CDR3 DNA sequence: TGTGCCAGCAGTGACTCGTTGTGTACTAGCGGGGGCCACTACCAAGAGACCCAGTACTTC. Protein product: CASSDSLCTSGGHYQETQYF. This chain joins TRBV6-4 and TRBJ2-5; 11 nucleotides match TRBD2. CDR3 length: 20 amino acids. The trim removed 0 bases at V and 0 bases at J, leaving 12 bases unmatched. Germline V gene lookup returns CDR1 MRHNA and CDR2 SNTAGT.

The chain uses TRBV2 and TRBJ1-1; D unclear. The germline gives CDR1 SNHLY, CDR2 FYNNEI. V was cut by 7 bases and J by 1 base, with 10 bases left in between. CDR3 length: 13 residues. In DNA, the CDR3 is TGTGCCAGCAAGGAGGTACCGAACACTGAAGCTTTCTTT. Protein: CASKEVPNTEAFF.

The chain recombines TRBV27 with TRBJ2-7; TRBD2 agrees at 10 bases. Losses at the gene ends were 5 bases for V and 2 bases for J; bases not matched to a gene: 12. This CDR3 region has 17 residues. In germline, CDR1 is MNHEY, CDR2 SMNVEV (reference sequence). CDR3 DNA: TGTGCCAGCAGTACTTTAGCGGGGGGCCCAAAGACCTACGAGCAGTACTTC. The encoded protein is CASSTLAGGPKTYEQYF.

The V gene is TRBV6-1, the J gene TRBJ1-2, with D possibly matching TRBD1 (5 bases). V lost 10 bases to trimming and J lost 1 base, with 19 bases between them. Germline loops: CDR1 MNHNS, CDR2 SASEGT. This CDR3 has 15 amino acids. CDR3 sequence: CATTSLGGLNYGYTF. CDR3 sequence (DNA): TGTGCCACCACGAGTTTGGGGGGACTTAACTATGGCTACACCTTC.

The chain combines TRBV6-5 with TRBJ2-1, with 11 bases that match TRBD2. Germline V gene sequence: CDR1 MNHEY, CDR2 SVGAGI. With V trimmed by 6 bases and J by 3 bases, 4 bases remained unmatched. The CDR3 is made up of 15 amino acids. CDR3 nucleotide sequence: TGTGCCAGCAGCCCGGGGACTAGCGGCTACAATGAGCAGTTCTTC. Translated: CASSPGTSGYNEQFF.

A single count supports this clone. J is TRBJ2-2 and V is TRBV19; 7 nucleotides align to TRBD1. The germline gives CDR1 LNHDA, CDR2 SQIVND (reference sequence). The CDR3 sequence is 15 residues long. J gave up 3 bases and V 7 bases, and 8 bases lay outside the gene matches. The CDR3 bases are TGTGCCAGTAAAATACAGGGGCAGGACACCGGGGAGCTGTTTTTT. Amino acid sequence: CASKIQGQDTGELFF.

This chain uses TRBV15 with TRBJ1-1, with unresolved D. Trimming took 5 bases from V and 4 from J, leaving 17 bases between them. Germline loops: CDR1 LNHNV, CDR2 YYDKDF (reference sequence). The CDR3 runs to 15 residues. CDR3 in DNA: TGTGCCACCAGCGGTATCTTTGTCCGTAGCACTGAAGCTTTCTTT. It is translated as CATSGIFVRSTEAFF.

The table lists this clone with a count of one. This chain joins TRBV19 and TRBJ1-6; 8 bases are a match to TRBD1. CDR1 is LNHDA and CDR2 is SQIVND in the germline V gene (reference sequence). This CDR3 comprises 15 residues. V lost 5 bases and J lost 7; bases outside the gene matches: 7. The CDR3 DNA reads as TGTGCCAGTAGTCTGGCAGGGGGCGGGAATTCACCCCTCCACTTT. It codes for CASSLAGGGNSPLHF. Variable domain in full (rest from reference TRBV19 and TRBJ1-6): DGGITQSPKYLFRKEGQNVTLSCEQNLNHDAMYWYRQDPGQGLRLIYYSQIVNDFQKGDIAEGYSVSREKKESFPLTVTSAQKNPTAFYLCASSLAGGGNSPLHFGNGTRLTVT.

V is TRBV18 and J is TRBJ2-5, with TRBD1 as a possible D gene (6 bases). V was shortened by 3 bases and J by 4 bases, with 12 bases between the two germline ends. Germline V gives CDR1 KGHSH, CDR2 LQKENI. CDR3 size: 14 residues. CDR3 amino acids: CASSPTQGGETQYF. The CDR3 DNA sequence: TGTGCCAGCTCACCGACCCAAGGGGGAGAGACCCAGTACTTC.

The rearrangement joins TRBV9 to TRBJ1-2, with 7 bases matching TRBD1. The trim removed 3 bases at V and 5 bases at J, leaving 13 bases unmatched. This CDR3 is 16 amino acids long. From germline, CDR1 is SGDLS and CDR2 YYNGEE. The CDR3 coding sequence is TGTGCCAGCAGCGCTCAAGACAGGGACTCTTGGTATGGCTACACCTTC. Translating it yields CASSAQDRDSWYGYTF. Full variable domain (rest looked up from reference TRBV9 and TRBJ1-2): DSGVTQTPKHLITATGQRVTLRCSPRSGDLSVYWYQQSLDQGLQFLIQYYNGEERAKGNILERFSAQQFPDLHSELNLSSLELGDSALYFCASSAQDRDSWYGYTFGSGTRLTVV.

The chain joins TRBV5-5 to TRBJ2-3, with a weak D call TRBD2 (7 bases). The CDR3 consists of 14 residues. CDR1 is SGHKS, CDR2 YYEKEE, per germline (reference sequence). V lost 4 bases and J 8 bases, leaving 17 bases between the germline ends. For the CDR3, the DNA is TGTGCCAGCAGCCCTTGGGGGGGGCGAGTTACGCAGTATTTT. Protein: CASSPWGGRVTQYF.

The rearrangement uses TRBV7-2 and TRBJ2-1, with D unclear. Germline assignment: CDR1 SGHTA and CDR2 FQGNSA. The CDR3 is 15 amino acids. V lost 5 bases to trimming and J lost 5 bases, with 16 bases between them. The CDR3 DNA sequence: TGTGCCAGCAGCCTCAACCGGCTGGGCGACAATGAGCAGTTCTTC. Its translation is CASSLNRLGDNEQFF.

This rearrangement joins TRBV5-5 to TRBJ2-1, with TRBD1 as a possible D gene (5 bases). Germline V gene data show CDR1 as SGHKS and CDR2 as YYEKEE (reference sequence). Trimming left V 6 bases short and J 8 bases short, with 21 bases between. The CDR3 consists of 15 residues. CDR3 residues: CASTLGGAPPDEQFF. CDR3 in DNA: TGTGCCAGCACCCTGGGTGGGGCGCCCCCCGATGAGCAGTTCTTC.

V usage is TRBV5-4 and J usage is TRBJ1-3; possibly TRBD1 for D (6 bases). There are 16 residues in the CDR3. V was pared by 4 bases and J by 4 bases, with 18 bases between. Germline-derived CDR1 and CDR2 are SGHNT and YYREEE (reference sequence). The CDR3 sequence is CASSQRSAGVGNTIYF. The CDR3 bases are TGTGCCAGCAGCCAGAGGAGCGCAGGGGTCGGAAACACCATATATTTT.

The chain uses TRBV5-8 and TRBJ1-4, with D tentatively TRBD1 (6 bases). The V and J ends lost 6 bases and 4 bases respectively, with 19 bases between them. The CDR3 covers 16 residues. The germline gives CDR1 SGHTS, CDR2 YDEGEE. CDR3 DNA sequence: TGTGCCAGCACTCAACGGGGTACAGGGTTTAATGAAAAACTGTTTTTT. Translated: CASTQRGTGFNEKLFF.

This clone appeared a few times. This chain connects TRBV19 to TRBJ1-2, with D perhaps TRBD1 (6 bases). Germline CDR1 reads LNHDA; CDR2 reads SQIVND (reference sequence). The V end lost 8 bases, the J end lost 0 bases, and 16 bases lay between the germline ends. The CDR3 extends over 15 amino acids. The CDR3 here is CASLFPTGANYGYTF. The CDR3, as DNA: TGTGCCAGTCTATTTCCGACAGGCGCTAACTATGGCTACACCTTC.